One TCR beta chain is described in this entry. Antigen unknown. Both 60 Vbeta primers and 13 Jbeta primers went into the PCR. The protocol was immunoSEQ multiplex PCR, while the TCRdb copy is restricted to in-frame clones and leaves out a portion. The repertoire has some 110,000 clones, more than 9.5% of them found once; the top ten carry approximately 15%. This sample stems from a study of cytomegalovirus exposure and HLA in healthy donors. Study findings and constraints: Despite most TCR sequences being rare, some public TCRs occurred in many donors. Cytomegalovirus-associated TCR beta chains were listed, numbering some 170.

V was clipped by 4 bases and J by 0 bases; unmatched bases: 10. The CDR3 length is 17 residues. Germline assignment: CDR1 MNHNS and CDR2 SASEGT. This clonotype was obtained from a man aged 35 to 55 in good health and CMV-seropositive. The sequenced sample consisted of PBMCs. This chain connects TRBV6-1 to TRBJ2-7; TRBD1 matches at 9 bases. CDR3 DNA sequence: TGTGCCAGCAGTGGTGTTCTGACAGGGGGTTTCTCCTACGAGCAGTACTTC. Protein sequence: CASSGVLTGGFSYEQYF.